This T cell receptor (beta chain) was sequenced in a study of cytomegalovirus exposure and HLA in healthy donors. Notes on the study in general: In vitro checks showed that a few CMV-associated chains really do target CMV antigens.

The primer mix had 60 Vbeta and 13 Jbeta primers. TCRdb's copy holds only in-frame clones and misses some; the assay was immunoSEQ multiplex PCR. Of approximately 120,000 clones in the sample, roughly four fifths were seen once. V lost 3 bases and J lost 2, with 12 bases in between. This CDR3 spans 15 amino acids. The germline CDR1 and CDR2 sequences are KGHSH and LQKENI. As regards this clone: As yet, its antigen is unknown.

The sample taken for sequencing was PBMCs. This clonotype was sampled from a man under 40 in good health and CMV-seronegative. The genes are TRBV18 and TRBJ2-3; D might be TRBD1 (5 bases). The CDR3 DNA sequence: TGTGCCAGCTCACCTACCAAGGGGATCACAGATACGCAGTATTTT. The encoded protein is CASSPTKGITDTQYF.